These 2 T cell receptor beta chains came from one sample sequenced in a study of shared clonotypes between healthy human individuals. Repertoires were generated with immunoSEQ multiplex PCR, while TCRdb's copy carries only in-frame clones and drops some. The data contain over 1.4 million clones, 95% to 97% of them singletons. Sequenced material: naive CD4+ T cells sorted from blood. As to subset: CD45RA+ positively selected. The receptors originated from a young man in good health.

The V and J genes are TRBV27 and TRBJ1-5; D gene uncertain. The V gene's germline CDR1 is MNHEY and CDR2 SMNVEV (reference sequence). This CDR3 spans 15 amino acids. Trimming took off 1 base at V and 1 base at J, with 8 bases between the two ends. CDR3 coding DNA: TGTGCCAGCAGTTTATTGGGCCGAAGCAATCAGCCCCAGCATTTT. Translated: CASSLLGRSNQPQHF.

The V call is TRBV11-3, the J call TRBJ2-2, with 8 bases that match TRBD1. V dropped 5 bases and J dropped 5; count of bases not matched to a gene: 13. Germline CDR1 is SGHNT and CDR2 is YENEEA. The CDR3 is made up of 17 amino acids. For the CDR3, the DNA is TGTGCCAGCAGCCCAAGGAGCCAGGGGGCAGTTACCGGGGAGCTGTTTTTT. This gives the protein CASSPRSQGAVTGELFF.